This T cell receptor (beta chain) was profiled in a study of PD-1 blockade in classical Hodgkin lymphoma. The study, taken as a whole, reports: As was reported, newly diagnosed patients showed lower baseline TCR diversity than healthy donors did. Researchers reported that CD4+ TCR diversity, though not CD8+, rose significantly by C4D1. The authors have not defined what causes the repertoire differences, possibly disease activity or prior therapy.

About this clone: Its matching antigen is unknown.

Repertoires were generated with immunoSEQ multiplex PCR, while TCRdb's copy carries only in-frame clones and drops some. The profile shows some 39,000 clones, more than 70% of them singletons. This sample's time point: cycle 4 day 1 (C4D1), after more than 5 weeks of nivolumab. Each of the patients experienced relapse following autologous stem cell transplantation, and their brentuximab vedotin exposure differed. Germline CDR1 reads SEHNR; CDR2 reads FQNEAQ (reference sequence). CDR3 size: 18 residues. After removal of 1 base from V and 3 bases from J, the junction contained 11 bases not matched to a gene.

This chain joins TRBV7-9 and TRBJ2-7; the match to TRBD2 covers 11 bases. This TCR came from a human donor with classical Hodgkin lymphoma. The sequencing used peripheral blood mononuclear cells (PBMCs), collected before the fourth cycle of nivolumab. The CDR3 DNA sequence: TGTGCCAGCAGCTTAGTACTAGCGGGGGACCTGGTGGACTACGAGCAGTACTTC. Translated: CASSLVLAGDLVDYEQYF.